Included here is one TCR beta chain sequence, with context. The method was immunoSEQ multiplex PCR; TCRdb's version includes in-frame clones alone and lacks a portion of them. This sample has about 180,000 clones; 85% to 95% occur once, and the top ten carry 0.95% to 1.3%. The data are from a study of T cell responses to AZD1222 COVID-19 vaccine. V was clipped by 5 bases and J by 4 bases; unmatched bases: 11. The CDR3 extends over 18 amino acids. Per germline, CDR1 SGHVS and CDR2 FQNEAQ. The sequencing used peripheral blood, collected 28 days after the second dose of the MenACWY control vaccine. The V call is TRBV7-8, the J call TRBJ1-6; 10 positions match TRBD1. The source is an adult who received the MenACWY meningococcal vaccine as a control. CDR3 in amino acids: CASSPRGRTGGYNSPLHF. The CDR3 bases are TGTGCCAGCAGCCCAAGAGGGCGGACAGGGGGATATAATTCACCCCTCCACTTT.